One and the same sample provided the 13 T cell receptor beta chains below, sequenced in a study of OX40 agonist ivuxolimab in advanced cancers. Assay used: immunoSEQ multiplex PCR; TCRdb lists only in-frame clones, some missing. The sample consists of about 46,000 clones, more than 85% of them appearing once. Specimen: CD4+ or CD8+ T cells sorted from blood, collected in a trial of the OX40 agonist ivuxolimab. The receptor source for this set is an adult with an advanced solid tumor such as melanoma, head and neck, liver or kidney cancer.

V is TRBV6-5 and J is TRBJ1-5; no firm D call. The V and J ends lost 1 base and 4 bases respectively, with 8 bases between them. The CDR3 length is 14 residues. Looked up from germline, CDR1 is MNHEY and CDR2 is SVGAGI. The DNA for the CDR3 is TGTGCCAGCAGTTACTGGGGTCCTAATCAGCCCCAGCATTTT. Translated, it gives CASSYWGPNQPQHF.

This clone was detected once. J is TRBJ2-7 and V is TRBV28; a weak D match, TRBD1 (6 bases). Germline CDR1 and CDR2: MDHEN and SYDVKM. The CDR3 extends over 13 amino acids. Trimming pared 8 bases from V and 0 bases from J, leaving 11 bases between. CDR3 amino acids: CASSDSGSYEQYV. CDR3 bases: TGTGCCAGCTCGGACAGTGGCTCCTACGAGCAGTACGTC.

J is TRBJ2-5 and V is TRBV11-2, with TRBD2 matching 9 bases. This CDR3 comprises 18 residues. Per the germline V gene, CDR1 is SGHAT and CDR2 is FQNNGV. V was pared by 5 bases and J by 0 bases, with 13 bases of the junction left unmatched. CDR3: CASSPGGASGVYQETQYF. The DNA for the CDR3 is TGTGCCAGCAGCCCCGGGGGGGCTAGCGGGGTGTACCAAGAGACCCAGTACTTC.

The rearrangement uses TRBV2 and TRBJ2-3; D might be TRBD2 (7 bases). The germline CDR1 and CDR2 sequences are SNHLY and FYNNEI. The CDR3 totals 16 residues. V lost 2 bases and J lost 6, with 18 bases in between. CDR3 in amino acids: CASSELRGLINDTQYF. The CDR3 bases are TGTGCCAGCAGTGAATTGCGGGGGCTGATCAACGATACGCAGTATTTT. The whole variable domain, remainder taken from reference TRBV2 and TRBJ2-3, is EPEVTQTPSHQVTQMGQEVILRCVPISNHLYFYWYRQILGQKVEFLVSFYNNEISEKSEIFDDQFSVERPDGSNFTLKIRSTKLEDSAMYFCASSELRGLINDTQYFGPGTRLTVL.

V gene TRBV18 combines with J gene TRBJ2-1; no definite D call. This CDR3 comprises 12 residues. Germline assignment: CDR1 KGHSH and CDR2 LQKENI. Trimming pared 1 base from V and 8 bases from J, leaving 6 bases between. The CDR3 DNA reads TGTGCCAGCTCACCACTATCCGATGAGCAGTTCTTC. Encoded protein: CASSPLSDEQFF.

V is TRBV4-1 and J is TRBJ2-7; D tentatively fits TRBD1 or TRBD2 (6 bases each). Trimming left V 1 base short and J 4 bases short, with 14 bases between. This CDR3 spans 15 amino acids. Germline values: CDR1 MGHRA, CDR2 YSYEKL. This CDR3 is CASSQAGAAPYEQYF. The DNA of the CDR3 is TGCGCCAGCAGCCAAGCGGGGGCGGCCCCATACGAGCAGTACTTC.

The rearrangement uses TRBV18 and TRBJ2-7; D may be TRBD1 (6 bases). The V end was cut by 3 bases, the J end by 3 bases, with 9 bases between. Per germline, CDR1 KGHSH and CDR2 LQKENI. This CDR3 contains 13 residues. CDR3: CASSPKTGYEQYF. In DNA form, the CDR3 reads TGTGCCAGCTCACCTAAGACAGGCTACGAGCAGTACTTC.

The CDR3: CASSFGQGNYGYTF. The CDR3, as DNA: TGTGCCAGCAGCTTCGGACAGGGGAACTATGGCTACACCTTC. The chain employs TRBV7-9 and TRBJ1-2, with TRBD1 matching 9 bases. V lost 3 bases and J lost 2; bases outside the gene matches: 1. This CDR3 contains 14 residues. Germline loops: CDR1 SEHNR, CDR2 FQNEAQ (reference sequence). The whole variable domain, filled in from reference TRBV7-9 and TRBJ1-2, reads DTGVSQNPRHKITKRGQNVTFRCDPISEHNRLYWYRQTLGQGPEFLTYFQNEAQLEKSRLLSDRFSAERPKGSFSTLEIQRTEQGDSAMYLCASSFGQGNYGYTFGSGTRLTVV.

The chain is built from TRBV5-6 and TRBJ1-1, with TRBD1 as a possible D gene (5 bases). Germline V gene lookup returns CDR1 SGHDT and CDR2 YYEEEE. The CDR3 has 15 amino acids. Trimming removed 3 bases from V and 2 bases from J, with 14 bases in between. In DNA form, the CDR3 reads TGTGCCAGCAGCTGGGGGTCGGGGATTAACACTGAAGCTTTCTTT. This sequence encodes CASSWGSGINTEAFF.

This chain connects TRBV9 to TRBJ2-1; the match to TRBD2 covers 9 bases. Germline lookup yields CDR1 SGDLS and CDR2 YYNGEE. After removal of 5 bases from V and 4 bases from J, the junction contained 7 bases not matched to a gene. The CDR3 runs 15 residues. The CDR3 reads CASSSAGLAYNEQFF. The DNA of the CDR3 is TGTGCCAGCAGTTCAGCGGGACTAGCATACAATGAGCAGTTCTTC.

This clone has only a few counts. The chain couples TRBV7-8 to TRBJ2-7; 10 bases agree with TRBD2. This CDR3 contains 15 residues. The germline gives CDR1 SGHVS, CDR2 FQNEAQ. V gave up 6 bases and J gave up 1 base; unmatched junction bases: 6. CDR3 nucleotides: TGTGCCAGCAGAGCTGGACTAGCGGTTTCCTACGAGCAGTACTTC. This codes for CASRAGLAVSYEQYF.

CDR3 DNA: TGCAGCGTTGACACTAGCGGGAGTTTCGAGCAGTACTTC. This gives the protein CSVDTSGSFEQYF. The V and J genes are TRBV29-1 and TRBJ2-7, with 11 nucleotides matching TRBD2. Per the germline V gene, CDR1 is SQVTM and CDR2 is ANQGSEA. The J segment lost 6 bases and the V segment lost 3 bases, leaving 4 bases of the junction unmatched. This CDR3 is 13 amino acids long.

CDR3 protein: CASSFLAGRTDTQYF. The DNA of the CDR3 is TGTGCCAGCAGCTTTCTAGCGGGACGCACAGATACGCAGTATTTT. The chain links TRBV13 to TRBJ2-3; 9 nucleotides line up with TRBD2. V was pared by 3 bases and J by 1 base, with 2 bases of the junction left unmatched. Germline lookup yields CDR1 PRHDT and CDR2 FYEKMQ (reference sequence). The CDR3 covers 15 residues.